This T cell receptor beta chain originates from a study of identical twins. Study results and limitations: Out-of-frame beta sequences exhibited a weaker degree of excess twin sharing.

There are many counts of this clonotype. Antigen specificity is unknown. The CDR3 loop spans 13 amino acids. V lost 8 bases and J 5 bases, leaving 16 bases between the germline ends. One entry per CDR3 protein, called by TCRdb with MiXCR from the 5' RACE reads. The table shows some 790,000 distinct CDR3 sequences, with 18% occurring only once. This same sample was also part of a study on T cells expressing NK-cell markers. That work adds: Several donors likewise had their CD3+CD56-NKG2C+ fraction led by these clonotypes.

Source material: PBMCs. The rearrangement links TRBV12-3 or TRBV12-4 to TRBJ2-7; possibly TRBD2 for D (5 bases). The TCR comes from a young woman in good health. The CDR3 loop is CASGSQVGNEQYF. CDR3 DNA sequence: TGTGCCAGCGGGAGTCAAGTTGGGAACGAGCAGTACTTC.